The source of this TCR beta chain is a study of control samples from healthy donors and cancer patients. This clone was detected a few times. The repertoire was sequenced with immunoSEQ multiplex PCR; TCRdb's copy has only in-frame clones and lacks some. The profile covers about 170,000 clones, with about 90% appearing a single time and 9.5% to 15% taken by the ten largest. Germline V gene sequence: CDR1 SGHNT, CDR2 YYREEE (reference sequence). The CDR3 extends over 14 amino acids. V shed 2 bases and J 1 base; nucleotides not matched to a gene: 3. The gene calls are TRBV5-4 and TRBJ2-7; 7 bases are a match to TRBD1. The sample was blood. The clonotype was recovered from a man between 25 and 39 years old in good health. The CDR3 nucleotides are TGTGCCAGCAGCTTTTCAGGGGGATCCTACGAGCAGTACTTC. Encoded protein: CASSFSGGSYEQYF. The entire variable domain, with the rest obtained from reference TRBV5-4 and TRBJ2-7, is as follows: ETGVTQSPTHLIKTRGQQVTLRCSSQSGHNTVSWYQQALGQGPQFIFQYYREEENGRGNFPPRFSGLQFPNYSSELNVNALELDDSALYLCASSFSGGSYEQYFGPGTRLTVT.